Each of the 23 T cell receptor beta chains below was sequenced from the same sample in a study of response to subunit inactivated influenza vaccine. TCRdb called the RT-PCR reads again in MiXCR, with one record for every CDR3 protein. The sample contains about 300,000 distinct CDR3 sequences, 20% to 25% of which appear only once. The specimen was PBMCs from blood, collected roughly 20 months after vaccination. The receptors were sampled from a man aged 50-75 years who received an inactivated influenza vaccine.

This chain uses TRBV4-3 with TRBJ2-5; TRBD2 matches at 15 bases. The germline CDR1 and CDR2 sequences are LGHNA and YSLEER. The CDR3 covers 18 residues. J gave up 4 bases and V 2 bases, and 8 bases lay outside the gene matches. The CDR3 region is CASSQPRTSGRAGETQYF. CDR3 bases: TGCGCCAGCAGCCAACCGAGGACTAGCGGGAGGGCCGGAGAGACCCAGTACTTC.

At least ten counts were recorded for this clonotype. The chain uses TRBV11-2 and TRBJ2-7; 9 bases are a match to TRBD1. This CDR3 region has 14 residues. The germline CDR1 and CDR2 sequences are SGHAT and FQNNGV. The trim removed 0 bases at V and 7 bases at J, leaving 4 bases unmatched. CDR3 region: CASSLEGTGREQYF. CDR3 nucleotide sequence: TGTGCCAGCAGCTTAGAAGGGACAGGGAGGGAGCAGTACTTC.

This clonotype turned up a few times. This CDR3 is CASSQDSRGYGYTF. CDR3 sequence (DNA): TGTGCCAGCAGCCAAGATAGCAGGGGATATGGCTACACCTTC. The rearrangement joins TRBV4-2 to TRBJ1-2, with a tentative D call TRBD1 (6 bases). Germline CDR1 reads LGHNA; CDR2 reads YNFKEQ. Between the trimmed V and J ends, which lost 0 bases and 5 bases, there was a span of 10 bases. The CDR3 sequence is 14 residues long.

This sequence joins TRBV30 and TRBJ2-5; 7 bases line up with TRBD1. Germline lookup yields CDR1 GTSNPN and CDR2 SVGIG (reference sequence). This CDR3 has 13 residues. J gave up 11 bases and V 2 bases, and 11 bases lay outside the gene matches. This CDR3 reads CAWSLGTASVQYF. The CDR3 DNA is TGTGCCTGGAGTCTGGGGACAGCGTCGGTTCAGTACTTC.

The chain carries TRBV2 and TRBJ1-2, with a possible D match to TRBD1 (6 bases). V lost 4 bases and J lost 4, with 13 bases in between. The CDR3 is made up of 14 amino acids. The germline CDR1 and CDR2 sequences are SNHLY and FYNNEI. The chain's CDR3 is CASSVPQGTYGYTF. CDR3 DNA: TGTGCCAGCAGTGTCCCTCAGGGGACCTATGGCTACACCTTC. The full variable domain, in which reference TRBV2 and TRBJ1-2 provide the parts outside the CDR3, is EPEVTQTPSHQVTQMGQEVILRCVPISNHLYFYWYRQILGQKVEFLVSFYNNEISEKSEIFDDQFSVERPDGSNFTLKIRSTKLEDSAMYFCASSVPQGTYGYTFGSGTRLTVV.

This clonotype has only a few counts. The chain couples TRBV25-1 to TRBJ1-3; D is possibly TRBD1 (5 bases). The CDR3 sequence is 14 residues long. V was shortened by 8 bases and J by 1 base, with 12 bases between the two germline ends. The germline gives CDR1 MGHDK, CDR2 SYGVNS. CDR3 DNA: TGTGCCAGCGTGGGGACCTCATCTGGAAACACCATATATTTT. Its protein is CASVGTSSGNTIYF.

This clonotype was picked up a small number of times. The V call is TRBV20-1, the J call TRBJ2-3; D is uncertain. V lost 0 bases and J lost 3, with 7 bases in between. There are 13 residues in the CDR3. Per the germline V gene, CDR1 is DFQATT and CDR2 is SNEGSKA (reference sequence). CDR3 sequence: CSARDTGTDTQYF. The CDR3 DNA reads TGCAGTGCTAGAGATACGGGTACAGATACGCAGTATTTT.

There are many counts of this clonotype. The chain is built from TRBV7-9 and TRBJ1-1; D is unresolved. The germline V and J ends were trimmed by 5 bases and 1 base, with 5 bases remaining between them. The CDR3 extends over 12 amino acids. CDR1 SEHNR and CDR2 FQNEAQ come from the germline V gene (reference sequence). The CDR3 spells CASSRENTEAFF. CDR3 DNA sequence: TGTGCCAGCAGCCGAGAGAACACTGAAGCTTTCTTT. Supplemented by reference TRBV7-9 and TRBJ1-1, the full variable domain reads DTGVSQNPRHKITKRGQNVTFRCDPISEHNRLYWYRQTLGQGPEFLTYFQNEAQLEKSRLLSDRFSAERPKGSFSTLEIQRTEQGDSAMYLCASSRENTEAFFGQGTRLTVV.

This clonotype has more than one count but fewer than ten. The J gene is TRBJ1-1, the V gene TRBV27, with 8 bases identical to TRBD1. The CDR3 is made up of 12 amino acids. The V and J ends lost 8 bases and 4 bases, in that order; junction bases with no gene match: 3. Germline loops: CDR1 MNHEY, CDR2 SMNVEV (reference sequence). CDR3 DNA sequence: TGTGCCAGCGGACAGGGACTCACTGAAGCTTTCTTT. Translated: CASGQGLTEAFF.

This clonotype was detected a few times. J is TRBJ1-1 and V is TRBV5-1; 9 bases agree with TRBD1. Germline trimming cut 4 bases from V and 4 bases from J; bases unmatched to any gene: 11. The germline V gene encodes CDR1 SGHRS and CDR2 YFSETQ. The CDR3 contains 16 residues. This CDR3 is CASSLLRGQGSTEAFF. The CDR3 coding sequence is TGCGCCAGCAGCCTCCTGAGGGGACAGGGATCCACTGAAGCTTTCTTT.

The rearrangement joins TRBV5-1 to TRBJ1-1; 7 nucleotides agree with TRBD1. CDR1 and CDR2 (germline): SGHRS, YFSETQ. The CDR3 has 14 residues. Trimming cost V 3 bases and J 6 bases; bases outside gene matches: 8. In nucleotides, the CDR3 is TGCGCCAGCAGCTCACAGGGGTGGGGCGCTGAAGCTTTCTTT. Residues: CASSSQGWGAEAFF.

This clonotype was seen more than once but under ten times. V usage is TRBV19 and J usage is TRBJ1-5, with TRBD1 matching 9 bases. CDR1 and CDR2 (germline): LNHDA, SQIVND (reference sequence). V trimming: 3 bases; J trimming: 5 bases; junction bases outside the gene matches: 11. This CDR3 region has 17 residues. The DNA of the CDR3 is TGTGCCAGTAGTATCACCGGGACAGGGAAGTTGCATCAGCCCCAGCATTTT. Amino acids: CASSITGTGKLHQPQHF.

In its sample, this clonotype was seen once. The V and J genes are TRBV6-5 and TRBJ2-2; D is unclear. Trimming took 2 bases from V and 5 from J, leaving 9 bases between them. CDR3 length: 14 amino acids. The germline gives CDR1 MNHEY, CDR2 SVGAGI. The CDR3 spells CASSYGGATGELFF. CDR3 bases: TGTGCCAGCAGTTACGGTGGCGCGACCGGGGAGCTGTTTTTT.

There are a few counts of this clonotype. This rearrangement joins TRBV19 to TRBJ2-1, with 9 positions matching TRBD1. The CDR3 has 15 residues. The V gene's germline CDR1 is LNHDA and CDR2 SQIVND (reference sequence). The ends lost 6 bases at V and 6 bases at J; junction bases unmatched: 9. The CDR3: CASSGGQGWVNEQFF. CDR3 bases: TGTGCCAGTAGCGGAGGACAGGGGTGGGTCAATGAGCAGTTCTTC. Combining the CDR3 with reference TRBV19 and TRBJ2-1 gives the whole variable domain DGGITQSPKYLFRKEGQNVTLSCEQNLNHDAMYWYRQDPGQGLRLIYYSQIVNDFQKGDIAEGYSVSREKKESFPLTVTSAQKNPTAFYLCASSGGQGWVNEQFFGPGTRLTVL.

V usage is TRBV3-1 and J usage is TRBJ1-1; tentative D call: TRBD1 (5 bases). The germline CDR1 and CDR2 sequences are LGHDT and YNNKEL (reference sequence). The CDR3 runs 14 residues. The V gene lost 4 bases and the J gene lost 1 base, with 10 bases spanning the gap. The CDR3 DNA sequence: TGTGCCAGCAGCCGTCGCCAGGGGAACACTGAAGCTTTCTTT. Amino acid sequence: CASSRRQGNTEAFF. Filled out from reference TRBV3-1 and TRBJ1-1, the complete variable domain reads DTAVSQTPKYLVTQMGNDKSIKCEQNLGHDTMYWYKQDSKKFLKIMFSYNNKELIINETVPNRFSPKSPDKAHLNLHINSLELGDSAVYFCASSRRQGNTEAFFGQGTRLTVV.

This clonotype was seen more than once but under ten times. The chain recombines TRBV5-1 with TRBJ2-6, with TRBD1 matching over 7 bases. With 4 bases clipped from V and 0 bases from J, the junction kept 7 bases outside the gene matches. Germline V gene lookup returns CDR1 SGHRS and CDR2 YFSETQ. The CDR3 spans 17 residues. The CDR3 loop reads CASSKTGPSSGANVLTF. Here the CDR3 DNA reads TGCGCCAGCAGCAAGACAGGGCCTAGCTCTGGGGCCAACGTCCTGACTTTC.

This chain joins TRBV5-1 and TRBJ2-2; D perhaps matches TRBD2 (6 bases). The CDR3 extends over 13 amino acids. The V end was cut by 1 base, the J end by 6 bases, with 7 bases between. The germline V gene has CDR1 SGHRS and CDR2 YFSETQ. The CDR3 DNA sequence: TGCGCCAGCAGCTTGACGGGGGCCGGGGAGCTGTTTTTT. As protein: CASSLTGAGELFF.

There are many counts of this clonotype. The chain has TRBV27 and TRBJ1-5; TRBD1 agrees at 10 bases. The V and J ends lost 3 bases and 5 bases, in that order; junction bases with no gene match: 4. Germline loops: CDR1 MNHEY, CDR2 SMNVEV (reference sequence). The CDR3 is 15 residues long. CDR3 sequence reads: CASSFLGQGHQPQHF. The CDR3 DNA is TGTGCCAGCAGTTTTTTGGGACAGGGGCATCAGCCCCAGCATTTT.

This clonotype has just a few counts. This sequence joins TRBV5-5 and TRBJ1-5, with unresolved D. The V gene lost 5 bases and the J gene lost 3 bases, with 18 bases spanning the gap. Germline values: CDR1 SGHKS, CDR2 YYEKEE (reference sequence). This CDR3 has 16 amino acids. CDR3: CASRIGPRVNNQPQHF. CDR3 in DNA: TGTGCCAGCAGGATTGGACCTCGGGTAAACAATCAGCCCCAGCATTTT.

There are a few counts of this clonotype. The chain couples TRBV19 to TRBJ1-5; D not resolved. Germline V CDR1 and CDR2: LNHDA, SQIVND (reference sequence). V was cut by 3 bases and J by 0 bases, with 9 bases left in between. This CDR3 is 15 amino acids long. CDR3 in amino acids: CASSIIADSNQPQHF. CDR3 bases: TGTGCCAGTAGTATTATCGCCGATAGCAATCAGCCCCAGCATTTT.

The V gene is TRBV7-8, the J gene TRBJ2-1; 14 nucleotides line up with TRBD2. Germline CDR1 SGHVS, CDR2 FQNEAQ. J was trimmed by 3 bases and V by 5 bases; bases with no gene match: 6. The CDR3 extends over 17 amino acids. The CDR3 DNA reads TGTGCCAGCAGCCCACGGACTAGCGGGAGGTTCTACAATGAGCAGTTCTTC. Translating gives CASSPRTSGRFYNEQFF.

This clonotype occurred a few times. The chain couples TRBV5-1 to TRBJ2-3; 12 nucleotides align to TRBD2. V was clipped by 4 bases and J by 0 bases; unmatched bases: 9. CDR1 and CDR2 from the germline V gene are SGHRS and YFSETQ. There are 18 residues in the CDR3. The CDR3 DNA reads TGCGCCAGCAGCATAGGACTAGCGGGGATTGAAAGCACAGATACGCAGTATTTT. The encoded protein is CASSIGLAGIESTDTQYF.

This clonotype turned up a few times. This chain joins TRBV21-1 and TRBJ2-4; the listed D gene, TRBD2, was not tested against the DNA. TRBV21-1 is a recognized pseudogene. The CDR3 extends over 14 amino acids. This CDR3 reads CASSKAGEADIQYF. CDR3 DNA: TGTGCCAGCAGCAAAGCCGGGGAGGCAGACATTCAGTACTTC.